Listed here are 30 T cell receptor beta chains from one sample, sequenced in a study of CD8 T cells in Susac syndrome. An amount of RNA that ranged from 0.5 to 1 ug was reverse transcribed with random hexamers. TCRdb re-derived calls from the immunoSEQ multiplex PCR reads in MiXCR, one entry per CDR3 protein. Among approximately 150,000 distinct CDR3 sequences listed, around 93% were seen once. Sequenced material: CD4+ T cells from PBMCs. All receptors come from a human donor in good health.

The chain combines TRBV29-1 with TRBJ1-1; 8 bases match TRBD1. V lost 4 bases, J lost 4 bases, and 5 bases stayed unmatched. From germline, CDR1 is SQVTM and CDR2 ANQGSEA. The CDR3 contains 13 residues. Written as DNA, the CDR3 is TGCAGCGTTGCGGGACAGGAGGGCACTGAAGCTTTCTTT. The encoded protein is CSVAGQEGTEAFF.

The rearrangement links TRBV20-1 to TRBJ1-5; D call uncertain. Trimming removed 4 bases from V and 3 bases from J, with 10 bases in between. In germline, CDR1 is DFQATT, CDR2 SNEGSKA (reference sequence). This CDR3 has 13 amino acids. The CDR3 region is CSATQDLNQPQHF. The CDR3 nucleotides read TGCAGTGCTACTCAGGACCTCAATCAGCCCCAGCATTTT.

The chain links TRBV7-2 to TRBJ2-3; TRBD2 is a possible D gene (7 bases). With 3 bases removed from V and 6 bases from J, the gap between germline ends came to 13 bases. Germline-derived CDR1 and CDR2 are SGHTA and FQGNSA. The CDR3 extends over 14 amino acids. The CDR3 DNA reads TGTGCCAGCAGCTTCTTACAGGGAGGGGATACGCAGTATTTT. Encoded protein: CASSFLQGGDTQYF.

This clonotype was seen a single time. J is TRBJ2-3 and V is TRBV3-1; D not resolved. From germline, CDR1 is LGHDT and CDR2 YNNKEL (reference sequence). This CDR3 spans 15 amino acids. The V end was cut by 4 bases, the J end by 0 bases, with 11 bases between. The CDR3 protein is CASSPYSDSTDTQYF. CDR3 DNA sequence: TGTGCCAGCAGCCCATACTCGGACAGCACAGATACGCAGTATTTT.

Only one count was recorded for this clonotype. This chain joins TRBV7-2 and TRBJ2-1; TRBD2 matches at 8 bases. The CDR3 sequence is 13 residues long. Germline V CDR1 and CDR2: SGHTA, FQGNSA. V dropped 3 bases and J dropped 15; count of bases not matched to a gene: 10. CDR3 bases: TGTGCCAGCAGCTTTAGCGGGGTTTACGGGAGGTTCTTC. Translation gives CASSFSGVYGRFF.

The chain carries TRBV14 and TRBJ1-2; D may be TRBD1 (5 bases). Germline V gene data show CDR1 as SGHDN and CDR2 as FVKESK. The CDR3 has 14 amino acids. V gave up 4 bases and J gave up 8 bases, with 17 bases separating them. The CDR3 sequence: CASSPTAVGRGYTF. The CDR3 nucleotides read TGTGCCAGCAGCCCGACGGCGGTGGGGCGAGGCTACACCTTC.

The rearrangement uses TRBV6-5 and TRBJ2-7; TRBD1 is a possible D gene (5 bases). CDR1 MNHEY and CDR2 SVGAGI come from the germline V gene. CDR3 size: 15 residues. The V gene lost 2 bases and the J gene lost 0 bases, with 11 bases spanning the gap. Here the CDR3 DNA reads TGTGCCAGCAGTTACGAGGCAGGGTACTCCTACGAGCAGTACTTC. This codes for CASSYEAGYSYEQYF.

J is TRBJ1-1 and V is TRBV12-3 or TRBV12-4; D unclear. Trimming took off 2 bases at V and 0 bases at J, with 19 bases between the two ends. The CDR3 contains 18 residues. The CDR3 sequence is CASSLKARGLSLNTEAFF. CDR3 sequence (DNA): TGTGCCAGCAGTTTAAAGGCTCGAGGGCTGTCGCTGAACACTGAAGCTTTCTTT.

The chain carries TRBV25-1 and TRBJ2-7; D is unresolved. Germline CDR1 MGHDK, CDR2 SYGVNS. The CDR3 extends over 13 amino acids. V lost 5 bases and J lost 5, with 13 bases in between. The CDR3 DNA is TGTGCCAGCAGTAACCTAGGACCGGACGAGCAGTACTTC. As protein: CASSNLGPDEQYF.

Notes on this clonotype: Since no conserved phenylalanine or tryptophan closes the CDR3, a read error is the likely cause. This chain joins TRBV20-1 and TRBJ2-6, with TRBD1 as a possible D gene (6 bases). The CDR3 sequence is 14 residues long. The V gene's germline CDR1 is DFQATT and CDR2 SNEGSKA (reference sequence). Between the trimmed V and J ends, which lost 6 bases and 0 bases, there was a span of 9 bases. The CDR3 DNA reads TGCAGTGCCGAGGGACACTCTGGGGCCAACGTCCTGACTCTC. It specifies CSAEGHSGANVLTL.

The chain links TRBV6-5 to TRBJ1-3, with D possibly matching TRBD1 (5 bases). The V end lost 8 bases, the J end lost 0 bases, and 14 bases lay between the germline ends. CDR1 and CDR2 (germline): MNHEY, SVGAGI. The CDR3 has 15 residues. The CDR3, as DNA: TGTGCCAGCCTGCGGGACTCTGCCTCTGGAAACACCATATATTTT. Amino acids: CASLRDSASGNTIYF.

The chain is built from TRBV2 and TRBJ2-5, with D tentatively TRBD1 or TRBD2 (5 bases each). V dropped 5 bases and J dropped 2 bases, with 9 bases sitting between them. CDR1 is SNHLY, CDR2 FYNNEI, per germline. This CDR3 comprises 13 residues. The CDR3 DNA sequence: TGTGCCAGCAGTACGGGACCGCAAGAGACCCAGTACTTC. It yields the protein CASSTGPQETQYF.

The CDR3 DNA reads as TGTGCCAGCGCTAGCGGGGGCCCATACGAGCAGTACTTC. This sequence encodes CASASGGPYEQYF. The chain carries TRBV6-2 or TRBV6-3 and TRBJ2-7; 10 bases are shared with TRBD2. The V gene end was trimmed by 8 bases and the J gene end by 4 bases; junction bases not matched to a gene: 5. This CDR3 is 13 amino acids long. Germline V CDR1 and CDR2: MNHEY, SVGEGT.

V usage is TRBV27 and J usage is TRBJ2-6; D may be TRBD1 (5 bases). V was trimmed by 6 bases and J by 0 bases, leaving 15 bases between them. Germline CDR1 reads MNHEY; CDR2 reads SMNVEV (reference sequence). The CDR3 runs to 17 residues. The DNA for the CDR3 is TGTGCCAGCAGCTTAGGGGCCAGGGTCTCTGGGGCCAACGTCCTGACTTTC. Translated: CASSLGARVSGANVLTF.

The V call is TRBV7-2, the J call TRBJ2-1; D gene ambiguous. With 4 bases removed from V and 0 bases from J, the gap between germline ends came to 10 bases. The CDR3 totals 15 residues. The V gene's germline CDR1 is SGHTA and CDR2 FQGNSA. Here the CDR3 reads CASSSQANSYNEQFF. For the CDR3, the DNA is TGTGCCAGCAGCTCTCAAGCTAACTCCTACAATGAGCAGTTCTTC.

In its sample, this clonotype was seen once. The rearrangement uses TRBV30 and TRBJ1-1, with D uncertain. Germline-derived CDR1 and CDR2 are GTSNPN and SVGIG (reference sequence). This CDR3 comprises 12 residues. V was shortened by 2 bases and J by 6 bases, with 10 bases between the two germline ends. For the CDR3, the DNA is TGTGCCTGGAGTCCCATTGGGGCTGAAGCTTTCTTT. It is translated as CAWSPIGAEAFF.

V usage is TRBV4-1 and J usage is TRBJ2-5; D ambiguous. CDR3 length: 15 amino acids. V shed 0 bases and J shed 8 bases, with 16 bases lying between them. CDR1 and CDR2 (germline): MGHRA, YSYEKL. CDR3 nucleotides: TGCGCCAGCAGCCAAGAGCCTTGGCCTCTCGTCACCCAGTACTTC. It specifies CASSQEPWPLVTQYF.

J is TRBJ2-5 and V is TRBV19, with 7 bases fitting TRBD1. J lost 2 bases, V lost 2 bases, and 5 bases had no gene match. The CDR3 consists of 15 residues. Per the germline V gene, CDR1 is LNHDA and CDR2 is SQIVND (reference sequence). The CDR3 region has the DNA TGTGCCAGTAGTATATCGACAGGGAATCAAGAGACCCAGTACTTC. Its protein product is CASSISTGNQETQYF.

This sequence joins TRBV19 and TRBJ1-2; D is unclear. Trimming shortened V by 7 bases and J by 4 bases, and 13 bases separated the two germline ends. Germline CDR1 is LNHDA and CDR2 is SQIVND (reference sequence). The CDR3 loop spans 13 amino acids. The CDR3 sequence is CASTSGPGYGYTF. CDR3 DNA: TGTGCCAGTACTTCAGGCCCTGGCTATGGCTACACCTTC.

The genes are TRBV6-5 and TRBJ1-5; TRBD1 matches at 7 bases. CDR1 and CDR2 (germline): MNHEY, SVGAGI. V lost 10 bases to trimming and J lost 2 bases; unmatched junction nucleotides: 8. The CDR3 runs 14 residues. The CDR3 bases are TGTGCCACCCGAAGCAGGGGGGGCAATCAGCCCCAGCATTTT. It specifies CATRSRGGNQPQHF.

The J gene is TRBJ2-2, the V gene TRBV9, with D possibly being TRBD1 (7 bases). The V and J ends lost 4 bases and 5 bases respectively, with 15 bases between them. Per germline, CDR1 SGDLS and CDR2 YYNGEE. This CDR3 comprises 15 residues. CDR3 in amino acids: CASSPLRGQTGELFF. The CDR3 DNA follows: TGTGCCAGCAGCCCCCTGCGGGGACAGACCGGGGAGCTGTTTTTT.

V and J are TRBV27 and TRBJ2-1; 9 positions match TRBD1. Germline assignment: CDR1 MNHEY and CDR2 SMNVEV (reference sequence). V shed 3 bases, J shed 15 bases, and the junction held 15 bases outside the gene matches. CDR3 length: 15 residues. The DNA of the CDR3 is TGTGCCAGCAGTTTTTTGGGGACAGGGTCACCTAGGGCGTTCTTC. Protein: CASSFLGTGSPRAFF.

The V and J genes are TRBV7-3 and TRBJ2-2; 7 bases match TRBD1. Germline CDR1 is SGHTA and CDR2 is FQGTGA. V was clipped by 7 bases and J by 0 bases; unmatched bases: 5. This CDR3 is built from 15 residues. The CDR3 nucleotides read TGTGCCAGCACGTCAGGGGGACCGAACACCGGGGAGCTGTTTTTT. This encodes CASTSGGPNTGELFF.

The J gene is TRBJ1-2, the V gene TRBV20-1; no reliable D call. Germline V gene lookup returns CDR1 DFQATT and CDR2 SNEGSKA (reference sequence). V lost 0 bases to trimming and J lost 5 bases, with 16 bases between them. This CDR3 has 15 amino acids. The CDR3 region has the DNA TGCAGTGCTAGAGATCCCCTGAACATTGGGTATGGCTACACCTTC. Translating it yields CSARDPLNIGYGYTF.

The chain is built from TRBV3-1 and TRBJ1-4; D possibly corresponds to TRBD1 (5 bases). The CDR3 extends over 16 amino acids. Deletions cut 1 base from V and 6 bases from J, with 15 bases between. Germline loops: CDR1 LGHDT, CDR2 YNNKEL (reference sequence). CDR3 sequence: CASSQGRPPGDEKLFF. In nucleotides, the CDR3 is TGTGCCAGCAGCCAAGGTCGCCCCCCGGGGGATGAAAAACTGTTTTTT.

This clonotype is a singleton in its sample. The chain has TRBV3-1 and TRBJ2-5; a possible D gene is TRBD2 (5 bases). This CDR3 region has 15 residues. Germline CDR1 reads LGHDT; CDR2 reads YNNKEL (reference sequence). The V and J ends lost 0 bases and 6 bases respectively, with 14 bases between them. CDR3 bases: TGTGCCAGCAGCCAAGAACTAGGGCCCTGGAAGACCCAGTACTTC. Translation: CASSQELGPWKTQYF.

This clonotype was recorded only once. The V and J genes are TRBV28 and TRBJ2-3; 8 nucleotides line up with TRBD1. This CDR3 comprises 15 residues. Germline CDR1 reads MDHEN; CDR2 reads SYDVKM. V trimming: 6 bases; J trimming: 5 bases; junction bases outside the gene matches: 10. DNA for the CDR3: TGTGCCAGCAGCGGGCAGGGGGCTGGCGGAGATACGCAGTATTTT. This gives the protein CASSGQGAGGDTQYF.

The chain recombines TRBV5-4 with TRBJ2-7; 10 bases agree with TRBD1. The CDR3 has 13 amino acids. V lost 3 bases, J lost 5 bases, and 2 bases stayed unmatched. Germline CDR1 is SGHNT and CDR2 is YYREEE (reference sequence). This chain's CDR3 is CASSWDRGNEQYF. CDR3 sequence (DNA): TGTGCCAGCAGCTGGGACAGGGGCAACGAGCAGTACTTC. Full variable domain (rest looked up from reference TRBV5-4 and TRBJ2-7): ETGVTQSPTHLIKTRGQQVTLRCSSQSGHNTVSWYQQALGQGPQFIFQYYREEENGRGNFPPRFSGLQFPNYSSELNVNALELDDSALYLCASSWDRGNEQYFGPGTRLTVT.

This sequence joins TRBV6-6 and TRBJ1-6, with TRBD1 as a possible D gene (5 bases). V lost 6 bases, J lost 7 bases, and 13 bases lay in between. Germline V gene data show CDR1 as MNHNY and CDR2 as SVGAGI (reference sequence). This CDR3 is 14 amino acids long. CDR3 sequence reads: CASRVGTANSPLHF. DNA for the CDR3: TGTGCCAGCAGAGTCGGGACCGCCAATTCACCCCTCCACTTT.

The chain has TRBV2 and TRBJ2-1, with D perhaps matching TRBD1 (5 bases). V lost 6 bases, J lost 5 bases, and 11 bases lay in between. This CDR3 has 13 amino acids. Germline-derived CDR1 and CDR2 are SNHLY and FYNNEI. In nucleotides, the CDR3 is TGTGCCAGCAGCCTGGACAACAACAATGAGCAGTTCTTC. Translating it yields CASSLDNNNEQFF.